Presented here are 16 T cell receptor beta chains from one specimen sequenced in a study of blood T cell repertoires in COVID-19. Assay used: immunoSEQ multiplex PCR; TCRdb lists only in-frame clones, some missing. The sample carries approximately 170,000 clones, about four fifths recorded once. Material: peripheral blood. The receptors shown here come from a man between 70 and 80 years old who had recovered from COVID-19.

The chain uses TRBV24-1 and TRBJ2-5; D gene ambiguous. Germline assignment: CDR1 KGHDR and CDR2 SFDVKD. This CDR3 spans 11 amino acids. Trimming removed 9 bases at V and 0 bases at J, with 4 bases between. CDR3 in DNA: TGTGCCACCCAGTACCAAGAGACCCAGTACTTC. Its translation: CATQYQETQYF.

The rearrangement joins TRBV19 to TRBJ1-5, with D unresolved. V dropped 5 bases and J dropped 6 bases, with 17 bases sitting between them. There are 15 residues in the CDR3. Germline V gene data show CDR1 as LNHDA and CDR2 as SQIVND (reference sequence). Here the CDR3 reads CASSSHPAAGQPQHF. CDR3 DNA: TGTGCCAGTAGTTCCCATCCCGCGGCTGGTCAGCCCCAGCATTTT. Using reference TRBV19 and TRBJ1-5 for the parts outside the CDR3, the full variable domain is DGGITQSPKYLFRKEGQNVTLSCEQNLNHDAMYWYRQDPGQGLRLIYYSQIVNDFQKGDIAEGYSVSREKKESFPLTVTSAQKNPTAFYLCASSSHPAAGQPQHFGDGTRLSIL.

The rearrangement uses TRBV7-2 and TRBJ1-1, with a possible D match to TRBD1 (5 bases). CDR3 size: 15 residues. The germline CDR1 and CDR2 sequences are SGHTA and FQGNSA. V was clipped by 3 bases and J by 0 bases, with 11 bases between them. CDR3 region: CASSFFRVMNTEAFF. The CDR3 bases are TGTGCCAGCAGCTTCTTCAGGGTAATGAACACTGAAGCTTTCTTT. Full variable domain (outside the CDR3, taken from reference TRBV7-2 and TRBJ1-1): GAGVSQSPSNKVTEKGKDVELRCDPISGHTALYWYRQSLGQGLEFLIYFQGNSAPDKSGLPSDRFSAERTGGSVSTLTIQRTQQEDSAVYLCASSFFRVMNTEAFFGQGTRLTVV.

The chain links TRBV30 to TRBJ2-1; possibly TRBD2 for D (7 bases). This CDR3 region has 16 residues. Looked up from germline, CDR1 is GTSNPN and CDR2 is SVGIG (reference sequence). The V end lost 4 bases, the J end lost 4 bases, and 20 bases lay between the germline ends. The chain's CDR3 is CAWKPGGPSRYNEQFF. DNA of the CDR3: TGTGCCTGGAAACCCGGGGGGCCCTCCCGGTACAATGAGCAGTTCTTC.

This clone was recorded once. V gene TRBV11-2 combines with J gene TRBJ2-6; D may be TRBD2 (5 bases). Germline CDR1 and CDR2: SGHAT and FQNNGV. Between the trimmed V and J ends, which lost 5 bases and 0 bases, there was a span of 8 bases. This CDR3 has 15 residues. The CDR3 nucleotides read TGTGCCAGCAGCCCCACTAGCTCTGGGGCCAACGTCCTGACTTTC. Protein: CASSPTSSGANVLTF.

The CDR3: CASSLGRLSYNEQFF. The CDR3 DNA reads TGTGCCAGCAGCTTAGGGAGGTTATCCTACAATGAGCAGTTCTTC. The chain couples TRBV11-2 to TRBJ2-1, with D tentatively TRBD2 (5 bases). V lost 1 base to trimming and J lost 1 base, with 8 bases between them. Germline-derived CDR1 and CDR2 are SGHAT and FQNNGV. This CDR3 has 15 amino acids.

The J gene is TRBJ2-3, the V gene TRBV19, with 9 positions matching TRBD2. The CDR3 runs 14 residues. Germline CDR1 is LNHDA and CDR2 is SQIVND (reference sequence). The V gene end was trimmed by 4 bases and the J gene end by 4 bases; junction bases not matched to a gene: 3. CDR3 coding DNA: TGTGCCAGTAGTAGGGGGACTAGCTCAGATACGCAGTATTTT. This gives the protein CASSRGTSSDTQYF.

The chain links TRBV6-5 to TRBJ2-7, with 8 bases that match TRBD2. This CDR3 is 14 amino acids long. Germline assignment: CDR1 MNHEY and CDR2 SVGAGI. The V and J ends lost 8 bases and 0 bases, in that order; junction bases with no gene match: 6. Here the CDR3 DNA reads TGTGCCAGCGGATTAGCGGGAAGCTCCTACGAGCAGTACTTC. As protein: CASGLAGSSYEQYF.

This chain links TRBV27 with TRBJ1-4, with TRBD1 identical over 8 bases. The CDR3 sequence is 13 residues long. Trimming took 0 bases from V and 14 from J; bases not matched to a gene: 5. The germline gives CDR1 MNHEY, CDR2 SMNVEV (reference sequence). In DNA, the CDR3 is TGTGCCAGCAGTTTATCAAGCACAGGGGGTCTGTTTTTT. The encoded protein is CASSLSSTGGLFF. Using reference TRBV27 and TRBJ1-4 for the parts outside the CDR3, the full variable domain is EAQVTQNPRYLITVTGKKLTVTCSQNMNHEYMSWYRQDPGLGLRQIYYSMNVEVTDKGDVPEGYKVSRKEKRNFPLILESPSPNQTSLYFCASSLSSTGGLFFGSGTQLSVL.

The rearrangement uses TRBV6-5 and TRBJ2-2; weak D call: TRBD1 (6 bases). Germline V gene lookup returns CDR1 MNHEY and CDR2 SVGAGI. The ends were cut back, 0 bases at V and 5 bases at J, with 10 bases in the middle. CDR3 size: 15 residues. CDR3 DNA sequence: TGTGCCAGCAGTTACTCTTACAGGGCAACCGGGGAGCTGTTTTTT. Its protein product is CASSYSYRATGELFF.

CDR3 nucleotides: TGTGCCAGCTCAGACAGCCAGGGGACGACACGGGGCGAGCAGTACTTC. This encodes CASSDSQGTTRGEQYF. This chain connects TRBV18 to TRBJ2-7, with D tentatively TRBD1 (6 bases). CDR1 is KGHSH, CDR2 LQKENI, per germline. Trimming stripped 5 bases from V and 6 bases from J, with 23 bases between. The CDR3 extends over 16 amino acids.

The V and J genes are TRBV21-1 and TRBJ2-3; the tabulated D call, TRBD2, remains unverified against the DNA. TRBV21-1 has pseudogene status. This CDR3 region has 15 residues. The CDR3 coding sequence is TGTGCCAGCAGCAATGGACTAGCGGGTCCAGATACGCAGTATTTT. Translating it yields CASSNGLAGPDTQYF.

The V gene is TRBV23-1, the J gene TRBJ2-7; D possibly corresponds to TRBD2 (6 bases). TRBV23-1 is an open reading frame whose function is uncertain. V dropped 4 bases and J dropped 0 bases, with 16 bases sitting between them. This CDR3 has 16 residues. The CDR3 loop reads CASSRPGLLYSYEQYF. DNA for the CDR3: TGCGCCAGCAGTCGTCCGGGACTGCTATACTCCTACGAGCAGTACTTC.

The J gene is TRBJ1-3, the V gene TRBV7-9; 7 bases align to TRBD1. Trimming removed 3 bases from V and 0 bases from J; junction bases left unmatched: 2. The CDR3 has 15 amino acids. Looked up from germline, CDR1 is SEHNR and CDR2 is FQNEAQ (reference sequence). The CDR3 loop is CASSLGTVSGNTIYF. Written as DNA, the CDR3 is TGTGCCAGCAGCTTGGGGACAGTCTCTGGAAACACCATATATTTT.

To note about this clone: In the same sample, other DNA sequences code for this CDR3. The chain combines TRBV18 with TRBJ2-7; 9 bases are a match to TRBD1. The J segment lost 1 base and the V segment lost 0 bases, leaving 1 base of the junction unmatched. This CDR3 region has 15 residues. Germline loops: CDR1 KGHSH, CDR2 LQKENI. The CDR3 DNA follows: TGTGCCAGCTCACCACCGGGACAGGGTTCCTACGAGCAGTACTTC. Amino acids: CASSPPGQGSYEQYF.

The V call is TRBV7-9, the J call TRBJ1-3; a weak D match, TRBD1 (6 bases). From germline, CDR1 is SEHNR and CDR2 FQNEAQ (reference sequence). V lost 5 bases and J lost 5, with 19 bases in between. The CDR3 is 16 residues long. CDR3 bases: TGTGCCAGCAGCCCAGGGGTTAGGGGAAGAAGAAACACCATATATTTT. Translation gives CASSPGVRGRRNTIYF.